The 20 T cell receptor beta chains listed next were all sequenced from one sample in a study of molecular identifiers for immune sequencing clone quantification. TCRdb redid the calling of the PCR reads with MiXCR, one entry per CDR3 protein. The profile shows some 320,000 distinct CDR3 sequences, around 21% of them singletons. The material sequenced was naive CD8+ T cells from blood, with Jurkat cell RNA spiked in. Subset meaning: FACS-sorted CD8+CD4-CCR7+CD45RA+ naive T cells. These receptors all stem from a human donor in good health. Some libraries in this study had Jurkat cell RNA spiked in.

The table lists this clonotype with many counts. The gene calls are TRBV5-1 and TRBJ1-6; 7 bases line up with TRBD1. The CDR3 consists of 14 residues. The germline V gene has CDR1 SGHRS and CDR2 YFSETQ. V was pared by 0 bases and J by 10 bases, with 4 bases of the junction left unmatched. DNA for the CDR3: TGCGCCAGCAGCTTGGTGGGGACAGACTCACCCCTCCACTTT. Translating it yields CASSLVGTDSPLHF.

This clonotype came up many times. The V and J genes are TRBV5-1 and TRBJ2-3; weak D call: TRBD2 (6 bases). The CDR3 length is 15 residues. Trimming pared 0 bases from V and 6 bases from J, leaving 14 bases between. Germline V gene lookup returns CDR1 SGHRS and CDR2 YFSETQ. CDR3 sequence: CASSLAGPAGDTQYF. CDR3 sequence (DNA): TGCGCCAGCAGCTTGGCCGGACCGGCGGGGGATACGCAGTATTTT.

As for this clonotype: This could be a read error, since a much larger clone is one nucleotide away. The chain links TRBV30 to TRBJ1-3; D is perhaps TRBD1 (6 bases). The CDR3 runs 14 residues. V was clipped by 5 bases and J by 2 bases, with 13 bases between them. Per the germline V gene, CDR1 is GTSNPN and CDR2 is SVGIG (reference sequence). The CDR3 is CAWEPDSPGNTIYF. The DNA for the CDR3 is TGTGCCTGGGAACCGGACAGCCCTGGAAACACCATATATTTT.

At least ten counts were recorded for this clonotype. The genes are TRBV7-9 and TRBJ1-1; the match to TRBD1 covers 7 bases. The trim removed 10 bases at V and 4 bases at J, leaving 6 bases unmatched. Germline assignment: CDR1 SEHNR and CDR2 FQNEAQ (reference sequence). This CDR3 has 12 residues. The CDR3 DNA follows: TGTGCCACCTTGTCAGGGGGCACTGAAGCTTTCTTT. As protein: CATLSGGTEAFF.

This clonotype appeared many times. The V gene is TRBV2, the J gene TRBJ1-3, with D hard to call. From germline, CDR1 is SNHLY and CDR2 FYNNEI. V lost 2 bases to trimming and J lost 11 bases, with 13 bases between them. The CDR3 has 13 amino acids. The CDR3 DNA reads TGTGCCAGCAGTGAATGGAACCTGACCCCCATATATTTT. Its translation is CASSEWNLTPIYF.

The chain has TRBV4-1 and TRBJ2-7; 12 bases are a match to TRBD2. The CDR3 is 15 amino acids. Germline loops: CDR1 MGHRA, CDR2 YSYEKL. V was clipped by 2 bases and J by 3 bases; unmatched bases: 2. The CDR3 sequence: CASSQRLAGVYEQYF. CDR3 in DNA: TGCGCCAGCAGCCAACGACTAGCGGGAGTCTACGAGCAGTACTTC.

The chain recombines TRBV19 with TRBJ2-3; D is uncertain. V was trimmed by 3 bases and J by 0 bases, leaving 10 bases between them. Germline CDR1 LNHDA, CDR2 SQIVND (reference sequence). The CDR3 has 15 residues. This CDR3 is CASSIGLTSTDTQYF. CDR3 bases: TGTGCCAGTAGTATCGGGCTAACTAGCACAGATACGCAGTATTTT.

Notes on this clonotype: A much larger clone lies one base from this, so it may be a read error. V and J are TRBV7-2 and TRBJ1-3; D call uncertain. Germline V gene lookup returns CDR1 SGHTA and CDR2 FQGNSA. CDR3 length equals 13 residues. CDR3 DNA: TGTGCCAGCAGCTTTGGTGGTCAAAACACCTTATATTTT. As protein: CASSFGGQNTLYF.

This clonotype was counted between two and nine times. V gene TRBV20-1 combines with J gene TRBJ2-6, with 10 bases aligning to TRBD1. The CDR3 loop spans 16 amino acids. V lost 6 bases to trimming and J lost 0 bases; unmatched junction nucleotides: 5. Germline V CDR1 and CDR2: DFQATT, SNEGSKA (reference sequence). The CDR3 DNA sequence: TGCAGTGCAGACAGGGGGCCTACCTCTGGGGCCAACGTCCTGACTTTC. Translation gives CSADRGPTSGANVLTF.

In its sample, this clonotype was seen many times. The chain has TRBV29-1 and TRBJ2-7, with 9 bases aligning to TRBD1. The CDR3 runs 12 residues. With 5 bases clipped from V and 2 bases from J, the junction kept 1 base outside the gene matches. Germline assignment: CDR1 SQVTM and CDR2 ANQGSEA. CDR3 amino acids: CSVTGGPYEQYF. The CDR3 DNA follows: TGCAGCGTTACAGGGGGCCCCTACGAGCAGTACTTC.

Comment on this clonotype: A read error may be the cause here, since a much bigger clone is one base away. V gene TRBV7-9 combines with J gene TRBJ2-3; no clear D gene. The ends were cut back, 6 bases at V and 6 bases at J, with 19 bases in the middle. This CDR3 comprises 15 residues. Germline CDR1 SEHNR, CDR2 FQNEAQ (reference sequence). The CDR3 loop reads CASSSAQWHGDTQYF. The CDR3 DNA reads TGTGCCAGCAGTTCGGCCCAGTGGCACGGGGATACGCAGTATTTT.

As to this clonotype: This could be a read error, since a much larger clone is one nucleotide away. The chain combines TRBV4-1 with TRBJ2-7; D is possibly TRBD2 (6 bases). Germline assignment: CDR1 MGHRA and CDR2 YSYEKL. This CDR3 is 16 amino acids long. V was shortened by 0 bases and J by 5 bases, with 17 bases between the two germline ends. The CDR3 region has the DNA TGCGCCAGCAGCCAAGATCCGGGACGGGGGTTGGACGAGCAGTACTTC. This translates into CASSQDPGRGLDEQYF.

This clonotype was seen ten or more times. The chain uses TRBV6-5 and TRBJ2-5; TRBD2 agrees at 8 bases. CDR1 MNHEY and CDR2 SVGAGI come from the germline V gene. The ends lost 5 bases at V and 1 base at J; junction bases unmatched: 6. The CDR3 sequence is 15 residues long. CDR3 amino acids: CASSATTSGQETQYF. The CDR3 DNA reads TGTGCCAGCAGTGCTACAACTAGCGGCCAAGAGACCCAGTACTTC.

CDR3 protein: CASSEGRLTTRTGELFF. CDR3 nucleotide sequence: TGTGCCAGCTCCGAGGGGAGGCTAACAACTAGAACCGGGGAGCTGTTTTTT. This chain links TRBV2 with TRBJ2-2; weak D call: TRBD2 (6 bases). Looked up from germline, CDR1 is SNHLY and CDR2 is FYNNEI. This CDR3 region has 17 residues. V was clipped by 8 bases and J by 5 bases, with 24 bases between them.

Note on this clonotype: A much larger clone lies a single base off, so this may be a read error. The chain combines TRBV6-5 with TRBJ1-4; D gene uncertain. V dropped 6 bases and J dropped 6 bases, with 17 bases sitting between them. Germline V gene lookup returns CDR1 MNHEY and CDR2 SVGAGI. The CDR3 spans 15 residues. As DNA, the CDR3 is TGTGCCAGCAGCTTGAGGACGGGTCCCGATGAAAAACTGTTTTTT. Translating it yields CASSLRTGPDEKLFF.

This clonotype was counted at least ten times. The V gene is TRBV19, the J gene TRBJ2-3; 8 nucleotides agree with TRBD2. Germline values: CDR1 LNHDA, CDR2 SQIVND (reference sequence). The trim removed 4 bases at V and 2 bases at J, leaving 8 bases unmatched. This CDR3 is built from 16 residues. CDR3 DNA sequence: TGTGCCAGTAGTACCAGTGGTAGCGGGGTCACAGATACGCAGTATTTT. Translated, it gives CASSTSGSGVTDTQYF.

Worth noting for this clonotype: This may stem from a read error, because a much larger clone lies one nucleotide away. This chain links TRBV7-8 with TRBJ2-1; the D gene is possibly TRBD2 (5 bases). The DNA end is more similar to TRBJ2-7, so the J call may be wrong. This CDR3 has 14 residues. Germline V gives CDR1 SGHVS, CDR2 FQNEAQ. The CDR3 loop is CASSPSFGSGEQYF. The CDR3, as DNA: TGTGCCAGCAGCCCGAGCTTCGGATCGGGGGAGCAGTACTTC.

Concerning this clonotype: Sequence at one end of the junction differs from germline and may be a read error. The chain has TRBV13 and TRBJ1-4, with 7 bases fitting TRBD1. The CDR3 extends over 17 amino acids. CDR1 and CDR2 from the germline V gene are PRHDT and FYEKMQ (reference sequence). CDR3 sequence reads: CTSSSRTGPATNEKLFF. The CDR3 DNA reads TGTACCAGCAGCTCCCGGACAGGACCTGCAACTAATGAAAAACTGTTTTTT.

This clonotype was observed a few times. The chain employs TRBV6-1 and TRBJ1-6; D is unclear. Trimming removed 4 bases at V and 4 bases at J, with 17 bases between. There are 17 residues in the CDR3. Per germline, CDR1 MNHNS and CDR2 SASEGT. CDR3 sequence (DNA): TGTGCCAGCAGTGTTCGGACGGACTCGATTTATAATTCACCCCTCCACTTT. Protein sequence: CASSVRTDSIYNSPLHF.

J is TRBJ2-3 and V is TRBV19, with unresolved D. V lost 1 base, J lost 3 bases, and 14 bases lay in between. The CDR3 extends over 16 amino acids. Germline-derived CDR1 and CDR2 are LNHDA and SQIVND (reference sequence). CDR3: CASSIAPRVFTDTQYF. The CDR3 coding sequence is TGTGCCAGTAGTATAGCCCCCCGCGTTTTTACAGATACGCAGTATTTT.